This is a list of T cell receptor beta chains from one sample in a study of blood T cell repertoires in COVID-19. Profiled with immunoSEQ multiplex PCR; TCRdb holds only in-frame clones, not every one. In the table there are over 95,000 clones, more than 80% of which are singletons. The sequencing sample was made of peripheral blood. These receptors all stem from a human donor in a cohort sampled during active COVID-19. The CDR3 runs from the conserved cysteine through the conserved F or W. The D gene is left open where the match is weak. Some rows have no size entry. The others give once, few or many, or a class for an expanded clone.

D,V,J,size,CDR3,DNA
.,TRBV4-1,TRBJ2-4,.,CASSELTVTLAKNIQYF,TGCGCCAGCAGCGAACTGACAGTTACATTAGCCAAAAACATTCAGTACTTC
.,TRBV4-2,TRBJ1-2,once,CASSQGEGGYYGYTF,TGTGCCAGCAGCCAGGGGGAGGGGGGCTACTATGGCTACACCTTC
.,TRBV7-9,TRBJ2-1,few,CASSFVPGSLEQFF,TGTGCCAGCAGCTTCGTTCCGGGGAGTCTTGAGCAGTTCTTC
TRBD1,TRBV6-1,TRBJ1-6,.,CASSEVGQGLNSPLHF,TGTGCCAGCAGTGAAGTGGGACAGGGGCTCAATTCACCCCTCCACTTT
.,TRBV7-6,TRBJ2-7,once,CASSLERGWQGDEQYF,TGTGCCAGCAGCTTAGAAAGGGGGTGGCAGGGCGACGAGCAGTACTTC
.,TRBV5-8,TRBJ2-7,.,CASSLGGVHTYEQYF,TGTGCCAGCAGCTTGGGGGGGGTCCATACCTACGAGCAGTACTTC
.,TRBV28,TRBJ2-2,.,CASSSRPGSINTGELFF,TGTGCCAGCAGTTCCCGTCCGGGGTCAATTAACACCGGGGAGCTGTTTTTT
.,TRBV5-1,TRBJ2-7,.,CASSLVAGAGEQYF,TGCGCCAGCAGCTTGGTTGCGGGGGCCGGCGAGCAGTACTTC
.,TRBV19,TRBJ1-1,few,CASSMAGGMETEAFF,TGTGCCAGTAGTATGGCGGGGGGAATGGAAACTGAAGCTTTCTTT
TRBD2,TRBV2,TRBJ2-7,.,CASSIGLAGSYEQYF,TGTGCCAGCAGTATCGGACTAGCGGGATCCTACGAGCAGTACTTC
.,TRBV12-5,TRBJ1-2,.,CASGLVRNNYGYTF,TGTGCTAGTGGTTTGGTGAGGAATAACTATGGCTACACCTTC
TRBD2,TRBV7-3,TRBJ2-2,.,CASSHGREVSTGELFF,TGTGCCAGCAGCCACGGGCGGGAGGTCAGCACCGGGGAGCTGTTTTTT
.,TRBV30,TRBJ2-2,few,CAWSITGPNTGELFF,TGTGCCTGGAGCATAACGGGTCCGAACACCGGGGAGCTGTTTTTT
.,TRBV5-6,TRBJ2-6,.,CASSYTAVSGANVLTF,TGTGCCAGCAGCTACACCGCAGTGTCTGGGGCCAACGTCCTGACTTTC
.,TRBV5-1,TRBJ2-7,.,CASSLAVTQNEQYF,TGCGCCAGCAGCTTGGCGGTGACTCAGAACGAGCAGTACTTC
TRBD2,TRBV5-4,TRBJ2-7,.,CASSLGGGRASYEQYF,TGTGCCAGCAGCTTGGGTGGCGGGAGGGCTTCCTACGAGCAGTACTTC
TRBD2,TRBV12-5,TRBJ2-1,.,CASGFLRKPGGGYNEQFF,TGTGCTAGTGGTTTCCTCCGAAAGCCCGGGGGGGGGTACAATGAGCAGTTCTTC
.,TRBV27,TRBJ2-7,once,CASSPQGLHSYEQYF,TGTGCCAGCAGCCCCCAGGGCCTCCACTCCTACGAGCAGTACTTC
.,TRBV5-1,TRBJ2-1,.,CASSPQGNSYNEQFF,TGCGCCAGCAGCCCACAGGGTAACTCCTACAATGAGCAGTTCTTC
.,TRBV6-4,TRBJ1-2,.,CASRYQGGGYTF,TGTGCCAGCAGGTACCAGGGAGGTGGCTACACCTTC
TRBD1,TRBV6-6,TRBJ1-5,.,CASSYSGQGSNQPQHF,TGTGCCAGCAGTTACTCGGGACAGGGTAGCAATCAGCCCCAGCATTTT
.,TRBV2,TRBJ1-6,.,CASSRLNSPLHF,TGTGCCAGCAGCAGACTCAATTCACCCCTCCACTTT
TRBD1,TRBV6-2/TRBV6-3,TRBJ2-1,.,CASSSPEAGGYRNEQFF,TGTGCCAGCAGTTCTCCGGAGGCAGGGGGATATAGGAATGAGCAGTTCTTC
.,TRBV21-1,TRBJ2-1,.,CASSKLSGVYNEQFF,TGTGCCAGCAGCAAACTTAGCGGAGTCTACAATGAGCAGTTCTTC
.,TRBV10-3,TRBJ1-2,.,CAISESTGGYGYTF,TGTGCCATCAGTGAGTCTACGGGGGGCTATGGCTACACCTTC
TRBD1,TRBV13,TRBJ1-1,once,CASSSDRGLNTEAFF,TGTGCCAGCAGCTCCGACAGGGGACTGAACACTGAAGCTTTCTTT
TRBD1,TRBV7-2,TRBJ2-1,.,CASSLGDPRQGIEQFF,TGTGCCAGCAGCTTAGGAGACCCCAGACAGGGGATTGAGCAGTTCTTC
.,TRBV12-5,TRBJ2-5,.,CASGRGGDETQYF,TGTGCTAGTGGTCGAGGGGGGGACGAGACCCAGTACTTC